Listed here are 25 T cell receptor beta chains from one sample, sequenced in a study of PD-L1 blockade in urothelial cancer (TCRdb year 2017). Library method: the immunoSEQ multiplex PCR assay. Here the immuneACCESS table is served through TCRdb, limited to in-frame sequences with V and J called. Missing clones are a known gap in these copies; in checked studies unresolved V genes cover under half, and the rest lacks a known reason. The sample table contains about 71,000 clones; only one count was recorded for 70% to 90% of them. In total, the top ten clones hold 3.4% of the sample. The starting material was PBMCs, obtained around atezolizumab (anti-PD-L1) treatment. These receptors all stem from a man between 60 and 75 years old with urothelial cancer.

CDR3 DNA sequence: TGTGCCAGCAGTCCGCGGGACAGAGATAATTCACCCCTCCACTTT. As protein: CASSPRDRDNSPLHF. The chain carries TRBV25-1 and TRBJ1-6, with 7 nucleotides matching TRBD1. The CDR3 loop spans 15 amino acids. V shed 5 bases, J shed 5 bases, and the junction held 6 bases outside the gene matches. The V gene's germline CDR1 is MGHDK and CDR2 SYGVNS.

This clone was seen once. The chain recombines TRBV5-1 with TRBJ1-2, with TRBD1 matching over 7 bases. The V and J ends lost 0 bases and 4 bases, in that order; junction bases with no gene match: 3. This CDR3 is 14 amino acids long. Germline V gene data show CDR1 as SGHRS and CDR2 as YFSETQ. This chain's CDR3 is CASSLETGSYGYTF. In DNA, the CDR3 is TGCGCCAGCAGCTTGGAGACAGGGAGCTATGGCTACACCTTC.

This clone is a singleton in its sample. The V and J genes are TRBV19 and TRBJ1-1, with D maybe TRBD1 (5 bases). Trimming removed 2 bases at V and 9 bases at J, with 10 bases between. This CDR3 comprises 12 residues. Germline values: CDR1 LNHDA, CDR2 SQIVND (reference sequence). For the CDR3, the DNA is TGTGCCAGTAGTATACTGGGGCTACAAGCTTTCTTT. Protein: CASSILGLQAFF.

V and J are TRBV10-3 and TRBJ1-2, with TRBD1 identical over 7 bases. The CDR3 runs to 16 residues. Germline V gives CDR1 ENHRY, CDR2 SYGVKD. After removal of 2 bases from V and 0 bases from J, the junction contained 6 bases not matched to a gene. The CDR3 loop reads CAISERTGRANYGYTF. CDR3 DNA: TGTGCCATCAGTGAGCGGACAGGACGAGCTAACTATGGCTACACCTTC.

J is TRBJ1-6 and V is TRBV27; TRBD1 might be the D (6 bases). The length of the CDR3 is 16 residues. From germline, CDR1 is MNHEY and CDR2 SMNVEV (reference sequence). Trimming removed 4 bases from V and 5 bases from J, with 15 bases in between. The chain's CDR3 is CASSSPSGGNNSPLHF. CDR3 DNA sequence: TGTGCCAGCAGTTCTCCATCGGGGGGCAATAATTCACCCCTCCACTTT.

This chain connects TRBV28 to TRBJ2-3; possible D gene TRBD2, 6 bases. The CDR3 is 15 residues long. Germline V gives CDR1 MDHEN, CDR2 SYDVKM. V lost 11 bases and J lost 0, with 18 bases in between. CDR3 amino acids: CAGNRAGTSTDTQYF. The CDR3 DNA reads as TGTGCCGGGAATAGAGCGGGCACTAGCACAGATACGCAGTATTTT.

J is TRBJ2-5 and V is TRBV29-1, with 12 bases identical to TRBD2. The trim removed 6 bases at V and 5 bases at J, leaving 13 bases unmatched. The CDR3 has 16 amino acids. CDR1 is SQVTM and CDR2 is ANQGSEA in the germline V gene. DNA for the CDR3: TGCAGCGTCCGCCCCCTAGCGGGGGGGGTTAAGGAGACCCAGTACTTC. It yields the protein CSVRPLAGGVKETQYF.

The chain joins TRBV11-1 to TRBJ2-2, with 9 bases identical to TRBD1. Germline CDR1 and CDR2: SGHAT and FQDESV (reference sequence). This CDR3 is built from 15 residues. The trim removed 5 bases at V and 7 bases at J, leaving 8 bases unmatched. DNA of the CDR3: TGTGCCAGCAGCCGGAACAGGGGGCAAAGCGGGGAGCTGTTTTTT. This sequence encodes CASSRNRGQSGELFF.

CDR3 bases: TGTGCCAGTATTCAGGGAATAGGTGGCTACACCTTC. It codes for CASIQGIGGYTF. This chain links TRBV19 with TRBJ1-2, with a possible D match to TRBD1 (5 bases). Trimming cost V 7 bases and J 7 bases, with 13 bases left between them. CDR3 length: 12 amino acids. Germline CDR1 and CDR2: LNHDA and SQIVND (reference sequence).

V is TRBV28 and J is TRBJ1-4; the match to TRBD1 covers 7 bases. The CDR3 runs to 15 residues. The junction had 12 bases not matched to a gene; V was cut back by 7 bases and J by 7 bases. From germline, CDR1 is MDHEN and CDR2 SYDVKM. The CDR3 nucleotides are TGTGCCAGCATGAGACAGGGAACCTTCGGTGAAAAACTGTTTTTT. Protein product: CASMRQGTFGEKLFF.

The rearrangement uses TRBV6-6 and TRBJ2-2; no definite D call. CDR1 is MNHNY and CDR2 is SVGAGI in the germline V gene (reference sequence). The CDR3 spans 16 residues. V lost 0 bases and J lost 4, with 12 bases in between. CDR3 in amino acids: CASSYSGKAFTGELFF. As DNA, the CDR3 is TGTGCCAGCAGTTACTCGGGCAAGGCCTTCACCGGGGAGCTGTTTTTT.

This rearrangement joins TRBV11-3 to TRBJ1-1; D uncertain. V lost 3 bases and J lost 3, with 8 bases in between. The germline CDR1 and CDR2 sequences are SGHNT and YENEEA. CDR3 size: 13 residues. The CDR3: CASSFGEHTEAFF. As DNA, the CDR3 is TGTGCCAGCAGCTTCGGGGAGCACACTGAAGCTTTCTTT. Supplemented by reference TRBV11-3 and TRBJ1-1, the full variable domain reads EAGVVQSPRYKIIEKKQPVAFWCNPISGHNTLYWYLQNLGQGPELLIRYENEEAVDDSQLPKDRFSAERLKGVDSTLKIQPAELGDSAVYLCASSFGEHTEAFFGQGTRLTVV.

This chain uses TRBV5-5 with TRBJ1-1; D gene unclear. The length of the CDR3 is 14 residues. Trimming took off 0 bases at V and 1 base at J, with 7 bases between the two ends. Germline CDR1 and CDR2: SGHKS and YYEKEE (reference sequence). CDR3 in amino acids: CASSLVPRNTEAFF. Written as DNA, the CDR3 is TGTGCCAGCAGCTTGGTGCCCAGGAACACTGAAGCTTTCTTT. The variable domain in full, with the rest retrieved from reference TRBV5-5 and TRBJ1-1, is DAGVTQSPTHLIKTRGQQVTLRCSPISGHKSVSWYQQVLGQGPQFIFQYYEKEERGRGNFPDRFSARQFPNYSSELNVNALLLGDSALYLCASSLVPRNTEAFFGQGTRLTVV.

The rearrangement joins TRBV28 to TRBJ1-2, with 8 bases identical to TRBD1. After removal of 4 bases from V and 2 bases from J, the junction contained 6 bases not matched to a gene. The CDR3 length is 15 residues. Germline V lookup: CDR1 MDHEN, CDR2 SYDVKM. CDR3 amino acids: CASSSPGGRNYGYTF. CDR3 coding DNA: TGTGCCAGCAGTTCCCCAGGGGGCAGAAACTATGGCTACACCTTC.

DNA for the CDR3: TGTGCCAGCAGCTATAGGGGGCAATTTGTAGCAGATACGCAGTATTTT. It yields the protein CASSYRGQFVADTQYF. V gene TRBV7-8 combines with J gene TRBJ2-3; 7 nucleotides line up with TRBD1. From germline, CDR1 is SGHVS and CDR2 FQNEAQ. With V trimmed by 4 bases and J by 4 bases, 11 bases remained unmatched. The CDR3 is 16 amino acids.

This rearrangement joins TRBV4-1 to TRBJ2-1; TRBD1 agrees at 7 bases. The V gene end was trimmed by 3 bases and the J gene end by 8 bases; junction bases not matched to a gene: 13. The CDR3 extends over 16 amino acids. Germline lookup yields CDR1 MGHRA and CDR2 YSYEKL. CDR3: CASSQTKGALVYEQFF. The CDR3 DNA reads TGCGCCAGCAGCCAGACTAAGGGGGCTTTGGTATATGAGCAGTTCTTC.

This clone was counted a few times. The V call is TRBV2, the J call TRBJ1-2; D uncertain. V was pared by 2 bases and J by 4 bases, with 11 bases between. This CDR3 has 14 residues. Per the germline V gene, CDR1 is SNHLY and CDR2 is FYNNEI. Here the CDR3 reads CASSELGSGYGYTF. CDR3 nucleotide sequence: TGTGCCAGCAGTGAATTAGGGAGTGGCTATGGCTACACCTTC.

The chain links TRBV5-1 to TRBJ2-7; possible D gene TRBD2, 6 bases. The CDR3 totals 13 residues. Per germline, CDR1 SGHRS and CDR2 YFSETQ. Trimming shortened V by 10 bases and J by 10 bases, and 24 bases separated the two germline ends. DNA of the CDR3: TGCGCCGTCGCGGGGACGGGGGTCGGGGAACAGTACTTC. Translating gives CAVAGTGVGEQYF.

The chain recombines TRBV10-2 with TRBJ2-1; D is perhaps TRBD2 (6 bases). V was cut by 0 bases and J by 0 bases, with 18 bases left in between. The CDR3 has 19 residues. Germline V gene data show CDR1 as WSHSY and CDR2 as SAAADI. The CDR3 bases are TGCGCCAGCAGTGAGTCGGGTACGGGGGTGATTACCTCCTACAATGAGCAGTTCTTC. It is translated as CASSESGTGVITSYNEQFF.

The genes are TRBV10-1 and TRBJ2-5; D is perhaps TRBD2 (6 bases). Germline-derived CDR1 and CDR2 are WNHNN and SYGVQD (reference sequence). The CDR3 contains 16 residues. V lost 0 bases, J lost 4 bases, and 15 bases lay in between. The CDR3, as DNA: TGCGCCAGCAGTGAGTCCTCGGGGGTCGGTGGAGAGACCCAGTACTTC. Translating gives CASSESSGVGGETQYF.

This clone has just one count. The V gene is TRBV15, the J gene TRBJ2-7; TRBD2 matches 8 bases. Germline V CDR1 and CDR2: LNHNV, YYDKDF (reference sequence). J was trimmed by 5 bases and V by 6 bases; bases with no gene match: 12. The length of the CDR3 is 15 residues. CDR3 coding DNA: TGTGCCACCAGGAGGGAGCGGGAGTCCTACCACGAGCAGTACTTC. This translates into CATRRERESYHEQYF.

The genes are TRBV30 and TRBJ2-7; 8 bases agree with TRBD2. With 0 bases clipped from V and 4 bases from J, the junction kept 8 bases outside the gene matches. The CDR3 length is 15 residues. Germline V gene lookup returns CDR1 GTSNPN and CDR2 SVGIG (reference sequence). The CDR3 bases are TGTGCCTGGAGTGTAGGCGCGGGGGGTCTTTACGAGCAGTACTTC. Protein product: CAWSVGAGGLYEQYF.

The chain combines TRBV10-1 with TRBJ2-1; 10 bases map to TRBD2. Trimming removed 7 bases from V and 6 bases from J; junction bases left unmatched: 6. The CDR3 is made up of 14 amino acids. Germline assignment: CDR1 WNHNN and CDR2 SYGVQD (reference sequence). Here the CDR3 reads CASNSGTSANEQFF. CDR3 nucleotide sequence: TGCGCCAGCAACTCCGGGACTAGCGCCAATGAGCAGTTCTTC.

The chain recombines TRBV25-1 with TRBJ2-3; 13 positions agree with TRBD2. CDR1 and CDR2 (germline): MGHDK, SYGVNS. The junction had 3 bases not matched to a gene; V was cut back by 3 bases and J by 0 bases. The CDR3 runs to 17 residues. The CDR3 sequence is CASSDGLAGASTDTQYF. In nucleotides, the CDR3 is TGTGCCAGCAGTGACGGACTAGCGGGGGCTAGCACAGATACGCAGTATTTT.

The chain couples TRBV10-1 to TRBJ2-5; D unclear. The CDR3 spans 13 residues. CDR1 WNHNN and CDR2 SYGVQD come from the germline V gene (reference sequence). Between the trimmed V and J ends, which lost 5 bases and 5 bases, there was a span of 12 bases. The CDR3 DNA reads TGCGCCAGCAGTCGGAACTCGAGGGAGACCCAGTACTTC. Translation: CASSRNSRETQYF.